This TCR beta chain came from a study of glioma-infiltrating T cells after dendritic cell vaccination. As for the study in general: Dendritic cell vaccination trial patients had either newly diagnosed or recurrent glioblastoma.

This clone appeared a single time. The protocol was immunoSEQ multiplex PCR, while the TCRdb copy is restricted to in-frame clones and leaves out a portion. Of approximately 64,000 clones listed, approximately 78% are singletons. Per germline, CDR1 SGHVS and CDR2 FNYEAQ. Between the trimmed V and J ends, which lost 1 base and 5 bases, there was a span of 14 bases. This CDR3 is built from 15 residues. J is TRBJ1-1 and V is TRBV7-6, with a weak D call TRBD1 (6 bases). The sequencing used blood, collected before dendritic cell vaccination. This receptor was identified in a human donor with glioblastoma. CDR3 sequence reads: CASSLVATGDTEAFF. CDR3 nucleotides: TGTGCCAGCAGCTTAGTAGCGACAGGCGATACTGAAGCTTTCTTT.